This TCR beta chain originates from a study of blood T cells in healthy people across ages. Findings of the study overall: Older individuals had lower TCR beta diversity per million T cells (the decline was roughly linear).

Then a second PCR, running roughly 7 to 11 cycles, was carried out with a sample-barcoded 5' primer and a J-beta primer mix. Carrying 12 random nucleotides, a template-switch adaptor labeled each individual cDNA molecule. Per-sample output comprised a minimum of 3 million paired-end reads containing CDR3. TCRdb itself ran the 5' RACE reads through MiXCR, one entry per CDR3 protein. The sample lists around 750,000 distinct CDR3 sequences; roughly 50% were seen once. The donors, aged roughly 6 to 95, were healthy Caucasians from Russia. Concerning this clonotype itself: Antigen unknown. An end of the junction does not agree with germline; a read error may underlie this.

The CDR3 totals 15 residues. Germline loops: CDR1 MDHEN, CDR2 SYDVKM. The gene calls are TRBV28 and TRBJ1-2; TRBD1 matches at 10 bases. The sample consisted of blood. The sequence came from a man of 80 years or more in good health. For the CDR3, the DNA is TGTGCTAGCAGCCCCGGGACAGGGGCAAACTATGGCGACACCTTC. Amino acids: CASSPGTGANYGDTF.